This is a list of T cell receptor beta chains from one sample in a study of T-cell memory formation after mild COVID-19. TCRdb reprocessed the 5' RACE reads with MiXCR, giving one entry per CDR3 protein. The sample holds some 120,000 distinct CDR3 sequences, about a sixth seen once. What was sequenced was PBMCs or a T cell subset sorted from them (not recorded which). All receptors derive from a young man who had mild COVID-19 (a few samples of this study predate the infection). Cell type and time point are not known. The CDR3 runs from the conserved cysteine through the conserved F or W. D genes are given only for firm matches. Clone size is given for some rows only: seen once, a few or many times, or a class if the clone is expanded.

CARYLVAVAGGFYNEQFF	TGTGCCAGGTACCTCGTGGCAGTGGCGGGGGGCTTTTACAATGAGCAGTTCTTC	TRBJ2-1	NA	TRBV21-1	few
CASSHIAGGPYNEQFF	TGTGCCAGCAGCCACATAGCGGGGGGGCCATACAATGAGCAGTTCTTC	TRBJ2-1	TRBD2	TRBV4-2	NA
CASRTGQGSDTQYF	TGTGCCAGCAGGACCGGACAGGGATCAGATACGCAGTATTTT	TRBJ2-3	TRBD1	TRBV12-3/TRBV12-4	NA
CSASRIGGSSYNEQFF	TGCAGTGCTAGCCGCATTGGTGGGAGCTCCTACAATGAGCAGTTCTTC	TRBJ2-1	NA	TRBV20-1	NA
CASGSWSGDTQYF	TGTGCCAGCGGGTCCTGGTCCGGGGATACGCAGTATTTT	TRBJ2-3	NA	TRBV12-3/TRBV12-4	NA
CASSPGTSGGVAGEQFF	TGCGCCAGCAGCCCAGGGACTAGCGGGGGAGTGGCGGGAGAGCAGTTCTTC	TRBJ2-1	TRBD2	TRBV5-1	NA
CSVAQSQETQYF	TGCAGCGTTGCACAGAGTCAAGAGACCCAGTACTTC	TRBJ2-5	NA	TRBV29-1	few
CSGGPSNDYGYTF	TGCAGCGGTGGACCGAGTAACGACTATGGCTACACCTTC	TRBJ1-2	NA	TRBV29-1	few
CASSYTQGNQPQHF	TGTGCCAGCAGTTACACACAGGGGAATCAGCCCCAGCATTTT	TRBJ1-5	TRBD1	TRBV6-5	NA
CASRPQGENTEAFF	TGTGCCAGCAGACCTCAGGGGGAAAACACTGAAGCTTTCTTT	TRBJ1-1	TRBD1	TRBV2	NA